The 9 T cell receptor beta chains below were found in one sample sequenced in a study of blood T cell repertoires in COVID-19. Method: immunoSEQ multiplex PCR; TCRdb's copy keeps in-frame clones and lacks some. The table records some 220,000 clones, roughly four fifths of them present only once. Sequenced sample: peripheral blood. Every receptor here comes from a man in his fifties or sixties with acute or convalescent COVID-19.

The V gene is TRBV7-9, the J gene TRBJ1-1; D gene ambiguous. Germline CDR1 SEHNR, CDR2 FQNEAQ (reference sequence). Trimming stripped 7 bases from V and 2 bases from J, with 11 bases between. The CDR3 consists of 13 residues. CDR3 sequence: CASKTNSNTEAFF. DNA of the CDR3: TGTGCCAGCAAGACAAACTCAAACACTGAAGCTTTCTTT.

This sequence joins TRBV6-5 and TRBJ2-7, with D hard to call. V dropped 3 bases and J dropped 1 base, with 13 bases sitting between them. From germline, CDR1 is MNHEY and CDR2 SVGAGI. The CDR3 is made up of 15 amino acids. DNA of the CDR3: TGTGCCAGCAGTTATCGGTTCGCAGGTTCCTACGAGCAGTACTTC. It yields the protein CASSYRFAGSYEQYF.

This sequence joins TRBV11-2 and TRBJ1-1; no definite D call. The germline gives CDR1 SGHAT, CDR2 FQNNGV. Trimming cost V 1 base and J 0 bases, with 9 bases left between them. This CDR3 region has 15 residues. The CDR3 here is CASSLGAGMNTEAFF. The CDR3, as DNA: TGTGCCAGCAGCTTAGGGGCGGGAATGAACACTGAAGCTTTCTTT.

The chain links TRBV5-4 to TRBJ2-2, with D unresolved. V was cut by 4 bases and J by 4 bases, with 17 bases left in between. CDR3 size: 16 residues. Germline values: CDR1 SGHNT, CDR2 YYREEE (reference sequence). The CDR3 protein is CASSVGHTGGTGELFF. As DNA, the CDR3 is TGTGCCAGCAGCGTAGGCCACACTGGCGGCACCGGGGAGCTGTTTTTT.

The chain is built from TRBV2 and TRBJ2-7; 8 nucleotides agree with TRBD2. Germline V gene data show CDR1 as SNHLY and CDR2 as FYNNEI. CDR3 length: 16 residues. With V trimmed by 1 base and J by 4 bases, 9 bases remained unmatched. CDR3 in amino acids: CASSEVAGWGPYEQYF. For the CDR3, the DNA is TGTGCCAGCAGTGAAGTAGCGGGATGGGGGCCTTACGAGCAGTACTTC. Looking up the rest from reference TRBV2 and TRBJ2-7 gives the full variable domain: EPEVTQTPSHQVTQMGQEVILRCVPISNHLYFYWYRQILGQKVEFLVSFYNNEISEKSEIFDDQFSVERPDGSNFTLKIRSTKLEDSAMYFCASSEVAGWGPYEQYFGPGTRLTVT.

This chain joins TRBV12-3 or TRBV12-4 and TRBJ2-3, with D unclear. V shed 2 bases and J shed 2 bases, with 2 bases lying between them. This CDR3 has 12 residues. Written as DNA, the CDR3 is TGTGCCAGCAGTTTACTCACAGATACGCAGTATTTT. It translates to CASSLLTDTQYF.

V and J are TRBV4-1 and TRBJ1-2; tentative D call: TRBD1 (6 bases). CDR3 length: 15 residues. The germline CDR1 and CDR2 sequences are MGHRA and YSYEKL. The germline V and J ends were trimmed by 3 bases and 5 bases, with 16 bases remaining between them. The CDR3 spells CASSQKLDRYYGYTF. Here the CDR3 DNA reads TGCGCCAGCAGCCAGAAGCTAGACAGGTATTATGGCTACACCTTC.

The chain combines TRBV18 with TRBJ2-2, with 13 bases aligning to TRBD2. Germline V CDR1 and CDR2: KGHSH, LQKENI. V was pared by 3 bases and J by 4 bases, with 5 bases of the junction left unmatched. There are 17 residues in the CDR3. The CDR3 coding sequence is TGTGCCAGCTCACCGGGTCGACTAGCGGGAGGCACCGGGGAGCTGTTTTTT. Translated, it gives CASSPGRLAGGTGELFF.

The chain combines TRBV4-1 with TRBJ2-3; 8 nucleotides line up with TRBD1. Germline CDR1 is MGHRA and CDR2 is YSYEKL. The CDR3 covers 16 residues. V trimming: 4 bases; J trimming: 6 bases; junction bases outside the gene matches: 12. CDR3 residues: CASSLQDRVLGDTQYF. DNA for the CDR3: TGCGCCAGCAGCCTCCAGGACAGGGTACTCGGGGATACGCAGTATTTT.